The 8 T cell receptor beta chains below come from one sample, sequenced in a study of beta chain features in type 1 diabetes (dated by TCRdb to 2016 to 2018). Libraries were constructed by the immunoSEQ multiplex PCR assay. The entire isolated RNA was reverse transcribed using the High Capacity cDNA Reverse Transcription Kit, and thus expressed TCRB transcripts were sequenced. TCRdb carries this immuneACCESS record with in-frame sequences only. Its versions omit some clonotypes, under half of them owing to an unresolved V gene in the studies checked, with the rest unexplained. The sample has 500,000 to 700,000 clones on record, about 14% of them singletons. The leading ten clones occupy 0.09% to 0.095% of the sample. The material sequenced was naive CD4+ T cells from blood. The sample's cell subset or site, from its label and the paper: true naive CD4+ T cells. These receptors came from a man between 18 and 35 years old in good health.

V gene TRBV2 combines with J gene TRBJ1-2; D gene ambiguous. CDR1 SNHLY and CDR2 FYNNEI come from the germline V gene. V was trimmed by 7 bases and J by 2 bases, leaving 5 bases between them. The CDR3 length is 11 residues. The CDR3 DNA reads as TGTGCCAGCACCGGGAACTATGGCTACACCTTC. Translated, it gives CASTGNYGYTF.

This clone has a handful of counts. The rearrangement uses TRBV29-1 and TRBJ2-1; either TRBD1 or TRBD2 may fit D (5 bases each). The germline V gene encodes CDR1 SQVTM and CDR2 ANQGSEA. CDR3 size: 15 residues. Trimming pared 6 bases from V and 2 bases from J, leaving 17 bases between. The CDR3 reads CSVPRGRPTYNEQFF. DNA of the CDR3: TGCAGCGTACCCCGGGGCAGACCAACCTACAATGAGCAGTTCTTC.

This clone was seen a few times. V usage is TRBV5-6 and J usage is TRBJ2-5; no definite D call. Germline-derived CDR1 and CDR2 are SGHDT and YYEEEE. V lost 2 bases and J lost 4, with 6 bases in between. There are 12 residues in the CDR3. CDR3 residues: CASSFSRETQYF. As DNA, the CDR3 is TGTGCCAGCAGCTTCAGTCGAGAGACCCAGTACTTC. Together with reference TRBV5-6 and TRBJ2-5, the CDR3 gives the full variable domain: DAGVTQSPTHLIKTRGQQVTLRCSPKSGHDTVSWYQQALGQGPQFIFQYYEEEERQRGNFPDRFSGHQFPNYSSELNVNALLLGDSALYLCASSFSRETQYFGPGTRLLVL.

This clone appeared a few times. The CDR3 loop is CASSYYRGTEAFF. In DNA, the CDR3 is TGTGCCAGCAGTTACTACAGGGGCACTGAAGCTTTCTTT. This sequence joins TRBV28 and TRBJ1-1; TRBD1 agrees at 7 bases. The CDR3 runs to 13 residues. The junction had 3 bases not matched to a gene; V was cut back by 4 bases and J by 4 bases. Germline V gives CDR1 MDHEN, CDR2 SYDVKM.

The chain employs TRBV14 and TRBJ1-1, with 7 bases fitting TRBD1. There are 14 residues in the CDR3. Germline values: CDR1 SGHDN, CDR2 FVKESK. J gave up 10 bases and V 3 bases, and 11 bases lay outside the gene matches. The CDR3: CASSHRGGRRRAFF. CDR3 coding DNA: TGTGCCAGCAGCCATAGAGGGGGCCGCCGAAGAGCTTTCTTT.

The rearrangement links TRBV27 to TRBJ2-3; D call uncertain. The germline V gene encodes CDR1 MNHEY and CDR2 SMNVEV (reference sequence). V was clipped by 5 bases and J by 2 bases, with 11 bases between them. The CDR3 has 14 residues. The CDR3 here is CASSPGATTDTQYF. The CDR3 coding sequence is TGTGCCAGCAGTCCTGGAGCAACCACAGATACGCAGTATTTT.

The table lists this clone with a few counts. The chain has TRBV25-1 and TRBJ1-2, with 8 bases identical to TRBD1. The CDR3 runs to 14 residues. Trimming took 6 bases from V and 4 from J; bases not matched to a gene: 7. CDR1 and CDR2 from the germline V gene are MGHDK and SYGVNS. CDR3 region: CASRRQGRSYGYTF. Here the CDR3 DNA reads TGTGCCAGCAGGCGACAGGGGAGATCCTATGGCTACACCTTC.

This rearrangement joins TRBV7-2 to TRBJ2-2; 7 bases align to TRBD2. Looked up from germline, CDR1 is SGHTA and CDR2 is FQGNSA. The CDR3 has 16 residues. V lost 5 bases to trimming and J lost 9 bases; unmatched junction nucleotides: 15. In DNA, the CDR3 is TGTGCCAGCAGCCCCCCGGCGGGAGCGCTTTCCCGGGAGCTGTTTTTT. It yields the protein CASSPPAGALSRELFF.